What follows are 29 T cell receptor beta chains derived from one specimen sequenced in a study. MiXCR, applied by TCRdb to the 5' RACE reads, yields one record per CDR3 protein. The sample carries some 57,000 distinct CDR3 sequences, approximately 17% recorded once. Sequenced input: naive CD4+ T cells sorted from blood. Indicated subset: naive CD4+ T cells, CD4+CD45RA+CD25-. These receptor sequences come from a female donor with breast cancer.

There are a few counts of this clonotype. Relative to the germline gene, one junction end is altered; a read error may explain this. The chain uses TRBV7-8 and TRBJ2-6, with D perhaps matching TRBD1 (6 bases). This CDR3 contains 15 residues. Germline CDR1 and CDR2: SGHVS and FQNEAQ. In DNA form, the CDR3 reads TGTGCCTGCAGCTTGAGACGGACAGTGACCAACGTCCTGACTTTC. Translation: CACSLRRTVTNVLTF.

The sample holds a few counts of this clonotype. The chain joins TRBV7-9 to TRBJ1-1; D unclear. The germline V and J ends were trimmed by 8 bases and 2 bases, with 12 bases remaining between them. This CDR3 spans 13 amino acids. The germline gives CDR1 SEHNR, CDR2 FQNEAQ (reference sequence). The DNA for the CDR3 is TGTGCCAGCCTTCCAGCGGGAAACACTGAAGCTTTCTTT. This gives the protein CASLPAGNTEAFF.

In this sample, this clonotype turned up a few times. This chain links TRBV24-1 with TRBJ2-1; tentatively, D is TRBD1 or TRBD2 (5 bases each). The CDR3 covers 16 residues. In germline, CDR1 is KGHDR, CDR2 SFDVKD. Trimming removed 4 bases from V and 4 bases from J, with 16 bases in between. CDR3 protein: CATSDVTGATYNEQFF. The CDR3 DNA reads as TGTGCCACCAGTGACGTAACCGGGGCCACTTACAATGAGCAGTTCTTC.

This clonotype has a handful of counts. The gene calls are TRBV5-1 and TRBJ2-1; 9 bases are a match to TRBD2. Germline CDR1 and CDR2: SGHRS and YFSETQ. The ends lost 4 bases at V and 6 bases at J; junction bases unmatched: 14. The CDR3 is 17 amino acids. The CDR3 nucleotides are TGCGCCAGCAGCCTGGCCTCCTTGCGGGAGGGCCTCAATGAGCAGTTCTTC. Amino acid sequence: CASSLASLREGLNEQFF.

The CDR3 DNA reads as TGCAGTGCTAGGGATGGACAGGGGAACCAAGCTTTCTTT. This gives the protein CSARDGQGNQAFF. The chain has TRBV20-1 and TRBJ1-1; 9 bases fit TRBD1. There are 13 residues in the CDR3. V lost 3 bases to trimming and J lost 9 bases; unmatched junction nucleotides: 8. Looked up from germline, CDR1 is DFQATT and CDR2 is SNEGSKA (reference sequence).

For this clonotype: An end of the junction differs from the germline gene, which may be a read error. This sequence joins TRBV24-1 and TRBJ2-7; D gene ambiguous. This CDR3 is built from 13 residues. Germline V CDR1 and CDR2: KGHDR, SFDVKD. CDR3 loop: CATSDSGALEQHF. The CDR3 coding sequence is TGTGCCACCAGTGATTCAGGAGCGCTCGAGCAGCACTTC.

The V and J genes are TRBV11-2 and TRBJ1-5; tentatively, D is TRBD1 (5 bases). The CDR3 totals 17 residues. The germline CDR1 and CDR2 sequences are SGHAT and FQNNGV. V was cut by 5 bases and J by 1 base, with 18 bases left in between. The CDR3 DNA reads TGTGCCAGCAGCCGGCCGGCGCGGGGGATGAGCAATCAGCCCCAGCATTTT. Translating gives CASSRPARGMSNQPQHF.

The V and J genes are TRBV7-2 and TRBJ2-7, with D unresolved. Germline assignment: CDR1 SGHTA and CDR2 FQGNSA. V gave up 5 bases and J gave up 5 bases, with 16 bases separating them. The CDR3 has 14 residues. CDR3 sequence reads: CASSPRRSLDEQYF. The CDR3 DNA reads as TGTGCCAGCAGCCCCAGACGGTCGCTGGACGAGCAGTACTTC. Together with reference TRBV7-2 and TRBJ2-7, the CDR3 gives the full variable domain: GAGVSQSPSNKVTEKGKDVELRCDPISGHTALYWYRQSLGQGLEFLIYFQGNSAPDKSGLPSDRFSAERTGGSVSTLTIQRTQQEDSAVYLCASSPRRSLDEQYFGPGTRLTVT.

In this sample, this clonotype turned up a few times. Here the CDR3 reads CASWTANGDGYTF. CDR3 DNA: TGTGCCAGCTGGACAGCTAATGGGGATGGCTACACCTTC. The chain employs TRBV12-3 or TRBV12-4 and TRBJ1-2; possible D gene TRBD1, 6 bases. Trimming removed 8 bases from V and 6 bases from J, with 16 bases in between. The CDR3 runs to 13 residues.

This chain connects TRBV7-8 to TRBJ2-3, with 10 bases aligning to TRBD1. The length of the CDR3 is 15 residues. V gave up 5 bases and J gave up 1 base; unmatched junction bases: 3. Germline V gene sequence: CDR1 SGHVS, CDR2 FQNEAQ. CDR3 sequence: CASSPGTGGTDTQYF. In DNA form, the CDR3 reads TGTGCCAGCAGCCCCGGGACAGGGGGCACAGATACGCAGTATTTT.

This clonotype was recorded at least ten times. The V and J genes are TRBV5-1 and TRBJ2-5, with D maybe TRBD2 (6 bases). The CDR3 is made up of 15 amino acids. V was trimmed by 0 bases and J by 4 bases, leaving 13 bases between them. CDR1 SGHRS and CDR2 YFSETQ come from the germline V gene. CDR3 residues: CASSLAGSRGETQYF. In DNA, the CDR3 is TGCGCCAGCAGCTTGGCGGGATCGCGGGGAGAGACCCAGTACTTC.

The table lists this clonotype with many counts. This chain links TRBV20-1 with TRBJ2-1; 13 positions agree with TRBD2. J was trimmed by 6 bases and V by 1 base; bases with no gene match: 9. The CDR3 covers 17 residues. The germline gives CDR1 DFQATT, CDR2 SNEGSKA (reference sequence). This CDR3 is CSARARGLAGVVNEQFF. CDR3 DNA: TGCAGTGCTAGAGCCCGCGGACTAGCGGGAGTTGTCAATGAGCAGTTCTTC.

This clonotype has a handful of counts. The V gene is TRBV18, the J gene TRBJ1-1; D is unclear. The CDR3 runs 13 residues. The germline CDR1 and CDR2 sequences are KGHSH and LQKENI. V lost 4 bases and J 7 bases, leaving 13 bases between the germline ends. The DNA of the CDR3 is TGTGCCAGCTCACTCCGGGAGAGCAATGAAGCTTTCTTT. Translated, it gives CASSLRESNEAFF.

This clonotype was counted at least ten times. The V call is TRBV20-1, the J call TRBJ2-3; D may be TRBD2 (6 bases). Germline V gives CDR1 DFQATT, CDR2 SNEGSKA (reference sequence). The V end was cut by 6 bases, the J end by 3 bases, with 19 bases between. The CDR3 is made up of 15 amino acids. The CDR3 spells CSADHWASGTDTQYF. CDR3 bases: TGCAGTGCCGACCACTGGGCCAGCGGGACAGATACGCAGTATTTT.

The chain carries TRBV6-5 and TRBJ2-1; 12 bases are a match to TRBD2. CDR1 and CDR2 (germline): MNHEY, SVGAGI. This CDR3 comprises 18 residues. J gave up 2 bases and V 4 bases, and 9 bases lay outside the gene matches. CDR3 region: CASSSYGLAGGAYNEQFF. In nucleotides, the CDR3 is TGTGCCAGCAGTTCCTACGGGCTAGCGGGGGGGGCCTACAATGAGCAGTTCTTC.

This clonotype showed up just a few times. CDR3 loop: CASSYPGGLDTDTQYF. CDR3 DNA: TGTGCCAGCAGTTACCCAGGGGGGTTGGACACAGATACGCAGTATTTT. The V call is TRBV6-5, the J call TRBJ2-3; possible D gene TRBD1, 7 bases. The CDR3 contains 16 residues. V was trimmed by 2 bases and J by 2 bases, leaving 14 bases between them. Looked up from germline, CDR1 is MNHEY and CDR2 is SVGAGI.

The chain recombines TRBV12-3 or TRBV12-4 with TRBJ1-1; tentative D call: TRBD1 (5 bases). The CDR3 is made up of 14 amino acids. V lost 3 bases and J lost 5, with 13 bases in between. The DNA of the CDR3 is TGTGCCAGCAGTTTCAGGGATGGTTCGACTGAAGCTTTCTTT. As protein: CASSFRDGSTEAFF.

The genes are TRBV28 and TRBJ2-6; D not resolved. The CDR3 consists of 16 residues. CDR1 MDHEN and CDR2 SYDVKM come from the germline V gene. Trimming removed 5 bases at V and 0 bases at J, with 11 bases between. The CDR3 DNA reads as TGTGCCAGCAGTCCCCTCATCGGCTCTGGGGCCAACGTCCTGACTTTC. This codes for CASSPLIGSGANVLTF.

This clonotype was seen a few times. Written as DNA, the CDR3 is TGTGCCAGCAGAACCGAGGGAAATTCACCCCTCCACTTT. Its translation is CASRTEGNSPLHF. The chain employs TRBV6-5 and TRBJ1-6, with no clear D. Trimming took 6 bases from V and 7 from J, leaving 10 bases between them. Germline assignment: CDR1 MNHEY and CDR2 SVGAGI. The CDR3 has 13 amino acids.

V and J are TRBV7-2 and TRBJ2-7; the D is unclear. Germline V lookup: CDR1 SGHTA, CDR2 FQGNSA. V lost 1 base and J lost 7, with 11 bases in between. CDR3 length: 13 residues. The CDR3 here is CASSLVSSYEQYF. The CDR3 bases are TGTGCCAGCAGCTTAGTTTCTAGTTATGAGCAGTACTTC.

This sequence joins TRBV13 and TRBJ2-7; D remains unclear. CDR3 length equals 16 residues. Trimming pared 4 bases from V and 2 bases from J, leaving 18 bases between. The germline gives CDR1 PRHDT, CDR2 FYEKMQ (reference sequence). CDR3 DNA: TGTGCCAGCAGCTCTTATCCGACTGCCATCACCTACGAGCAGTACTTC. Residues: CASSSYPTAITYEQYF.

The V call is TRBV7-2, the J call TRBJ2-7; 13 bases agree with TRBD2. The V segment lost 5 bases and the J segment 6 bases; nucleotides outside the gene matches: 10. Germline assignment: CDR1 SGHTA and CDR2 FQGNSA. There are 16 residues in the CDR3. The CDR3 loop reads CASSRTSGRSRPEQYF. CDR3 nucleotides: TGTGCCAGCAGCCGGACTAGCGGGAGATCACGTCCCGAGCAGTACTTC. The whole variable domain, remainder taken from reference TRBV7-2 and TRBJ2-7, is GAGVSQSPSNKVTEKGKDVELRCDPISGHTALYWYRQSLGQGLEFLIYFQGNSAPDKSGLPSDRFSAERTGGSVSTLTIQRTQQEDSAVYLCASSRTSGRSRPEQYFGPGTRLTVT.

This clonotype has at least ten counts. The chain couples TRBV6-5 to TRBJ2-2; D is unclear. Trimming took off 5 bases at V and 6 bases at J, with 7 bases between the two ends. Germline CDR1 and CDR2: MNHEY and SVGAGI. This CDR3 region has 12 residues. CDR3 DNA: TGTGCCAGCAGTCGTCTTGCCGGGGAGCTGTTTTTT. Translated: CASSRLAGELFF.

Details on this clonotype: An end of the junction does not agree with germline; a read error may underlie this. The chain recombines TRBV20-1 with TRBJ1-2; perhaps TRBD1 as D (6 bases). This CDR3 comprises 11 residues. Germline V gene sequence: CDR1 DFQATT, CDR2 SNEGSKA (reference sequence). In DNA form, the CDR3 reads TGCAGTGCTGGGATACGGGGGCACGGGTACTTC. Translation: CSAGIRGHGYF.

CDR3 in DNA: TGTGCCAGCAGTGACAGCCTAAGGAACTACTATGGCTACACCTTC. This encodes CASSDSLRNYYGYTF. The chain joins TRBV25-1 to TRBJ1-2, with D unresolved. Trimming cost V 3 bases and J 3 bases, with 14 bases left between them. Germline CDR1 MGHDK, CDR2 SYGVNS. The CDR3 consists of 15 residues.

The rearrangement joins TRBV7-2 to TRBJ1-1; no definite D call. The V end was cut by 1 base, the J end by 11 bases, with 14 bases between. The CDR3 totals 13 residues. Germline lookup yields CDR1 SGHTA and CDR2 FQGNSA. The CDR3 nucleotides read TGTGCCAGCAGCTTAGGGGGAGGTGTTGTTGCTTTCTTT. This sequence encodes CASSLGGGVVAFF. Together with reference TRBV7-2 and TRBJ1-1, the CDR3 gives the full variable domain: GAGVSQSPSNKVTEKGKDVELRCDPISGHTALYWYRQSLGQGLEFLIYFQGNSAPDKSGLPSDRFSAERTGGSVSTLTIQRTQQEDSAVYLCASSLGGGVVAFFGQGTRLTVV.

On this clonotype itself: Germline and junction disagree at one end, which may indicate a read error. The chain uses TRBV12-3 or TRBV12-4 and TRBJ2-1; D is unresolved. The CDR3 extends over 14 amino acids. The chain's CDR3 is CASSPNKWSNGQFF. In nucleotides, the CDR3 is TGTGCCAGCAGCCCCAACAAGTGGTCCAATGGGCAGTTCTTC.

The CDR3 DNA follows: TGTGCCAGCAGTGAGACAGGGCTTCGGCTTGGCTACACCTTC. This encodes CASSETGLRLGYTF. The chain recombines TRBV6-1 with TRBJ1-2, with 7 positions matching TRBD1. This CDR3 has 14 residues. Trimming took 3 bases from V and 7 from J; bases not matched to a gene: 8. CDR1 is MNHNS, CDR2 SASEGT, per germline.

The sample holds a few counts of this clonotype. This rearrangement joins TRBV27 to TRBJ1-2; maybe TRBD1 (5 bases). The length of the CDR3 is 14 residues. Trimming stripped 6 bases from V and 2 bases from J, with 13 bases between. Per germline, CDR1 MNHEY and CDR2 SMNVEV (reference sequence). CDR3 protein: CASRGQEKNYGYTF. For the CDR3, the DNA is TGTGCCAGCAGGGGGCAGGAGAAAAACTATGGCTACACCTTC.